This TCR beta chain was profiled in a study of T-cell reconstitution after alpha-beta-depleted transplantation in children. This clonotype has at least ten counts. As yet, its antigen is unknown. This CDR3 spans 13 amino acids. Germline CDR1 is SGHKS and CDR2 is YYEKEE (reference sequence). V lost 4 bases and J 7 bases, leaving 11 bases between the germline ends. Study-wide results and caveats: Once a year had passed after transplant, T-cell counts and diversity came mostly from newly produced T cells. Surviving recipient cells, namely T cells and thymic progenitors, were the source of high day-60 TCRbeta diversity in some patients. The study reportedly traced alpha-beta T cells about two months after transplant to several hundred expanded graft clones.

Preparation of the TCRbeta library used unique molecular identifiers. TCRdb re-called the PCR reads through MiXCR, storing one row per CDR3 protein. Altogether about 300,000 distinct CDR3 sequences are present, around 7.1% being singletons, with the ten largest covering approximately 8.2%. The V call is TRBV5-5, the J call TRBJ2-2; D not certain. The starting material was peripheral blood, obtained 360 days after TCRalphabeta/CD19-depleted stem cell transplant. This TCR was sampled from a female patient between 2 and 15 years old who had a stem cell transplant for Fanconi anemia, so the T cells may come from the graft donor. The CDR3 nucleotides are TGTGCCAGCAGCCCCCCACCGTTCGGGGAGCTGTTTTTT. Translating it yields CASSPPPFGELFF.